The next 3 T cell receptor beta chains were all read from a single sample in a study of response to subunit inactivated influenza vaccine. TCRdb re-analysed the RT-PCR reads in MiXCR, keeping a single row per CDR3 protein. The sample comprises about 570,000 distinct CDR3 sequences, around 11% of which are singletons, and around 10% rests with the top ten. The data also belong to a second study, concerning T cells expressing NK-cell markers. From that report: A 5'RACE template switching approach incorporating UMIs was used to make TCR beta cDNA.

This sample comprised PBMCs from blood, obtained on the day of vaccination. These receptors all stem from a man aged 50-60 years who received an inactivated influenza vaccine.

CDR3 residues: CSVDGSQGRTDTQYF. The CDR3 coding sequence is TGCAGCGTTGACGGCTCCCAAGGGCGAACAGATACGCAGTATTTT. The genes are TRBV29-1 and TRBJ2-3; D is ambiguous. CDR1 and CDR2 from the germline V gene are SQVTM and ANQGSEA. CDR3 length equals 15 residues. Trimming removed 3 bases from V and 3 bases from J, with 16 bases in between.

V and J are TRBV6-2 or TRBV6-3 and TRBJ2-1; 10 nucleotides line up with TRBD2. CDR3 size: 15 residues. Germline loops: CDR1 MNHEY, CDR2 SVGEGT. J was trimmed by 4 bases and V by 7 bases; bases with no gene match: 7. CDR3 DNA sequence: TGTGCCAGCACCGGACTAGCGGCCCAGTACAATGAGCAGTTCTTC. Amino acids: CASTGLAAQYNEQFF.

This clonotype was detected only a few times. The junction differs from germline at one of its ends, possibly a read error. The rearrangement uses TRBV4-2 and TRBJ1-1; D not certain. The germline CDR1 and CDR2 sequences are LGHNA and YNFKEQ. The CDR3 consists of 13 residues. The CDR3: CASSQEANTEAFF. CDR3 bases: TGTGCCAGCAGTCAAGAGGCGAACACTGAAGCTTTCTTT.